The T cell receptor (beta chain) described here comes from a study of T cells in Graves' hyperthyroidism and ophthalmopathy (dated by TCRdb to about 2019). Study-wide context: Peripheral blood samples were taken at initial diagnosis, before any treatment was given. Whether ophthalmopathy could be predicted prospectively was tested in an independent validation cohort made up of 18 hyperthyroidism patients plus 17 patients who later progressed to ophthalmopathy. The 85 to 100 discovery patients were randomly split 7:3 into training and test sets. Following sampling, methimazole starting at 30 mg daily was given to hyperthyroidism patients, and high-dose intravenous methylprednisolone was given to ophthalmopathy patients. In several Graves' hyperthyroidism patients, the study also compared T-cell repertoires from thyroid tissue with T-cell repertoires from blood. To identify distinguishing TCR V-J signatures, a discovery cohort of around 98 patients was used, comprising some 43 with Graves' ophthalmopathy and some 60 with stable Graves' hyperthyroidism. TCR Vbeta CDR3 sequencing of 130 to 150 peripheral blood samples (under 45 ophthalmopathy, about 74 hyperthyroidism and roughly 17 progressor patients) is reported in the paper. What the authors observed across the whole study: During validation, the model predicted progression to ophthalmopathy a median of roughly 7.1 months ahead of onset, with around 71% sensitivity and roughly 75% specificity. A 13 V-J signature model separated ophthalmopathy from stable hyperthyroidism, with approximately 87% sensitivity and roughly 81% specificity in cross-validation and 80%/75% in testing. Most expanded thyroid clonotypes (frequency above 0.001) were also detected in blood, suggesting blood repertoires may reflect thyroid immune responses. No statistical method was used to set the sample size in advance, and investigators knew the group allocation.

TCR beta CDR3 regions were amplified from RNA transcripts. The TCR CDR3 was subjected to a first round of RT-PCR using the HTBI primer set and the Qiagen OneStep RT-PCR kit. Libraries were constructed in a second round of multiplex PCR, after which size selection and purification were performed. The libraries were sequenced on an Illumina HiSeq2000 using paired-end 100 bp reads. As for the original processing: SOAPnuke was used to process the raw data, with reads discarded if the reads contained adapters or uncalled bases, had a mean Phred below 15, or lacked an exact constant-primer or identifier match. High-quality paired reads were merged with COPE v1.2.5, and unique nucleotide sequences were defined as clonotypes. Clonotypes were aligned to IMGT TRBV, TRBD and TRBJ reference segments using MiTCR v1.1. The analysis was restricted to V-J combinations with a frequency above 0.0001, which together covered around 99% of the repertoires. A TCS score was defined as the ratio between F50 (clonal expansion) and ExV (chaos), using BLOSUM62-based TCRdist between CDR3 peptides within each V-J. Welch's t-statistics and random forest reduced 450 to 600 V-J features to 10 to 15, which were used in a naive Bayes classifier (R e1071). TCRdb reworked the public reads: Q25 trimming with fastp, MiXCR clone assembly, productive beta chains retained. For every CDR3 protein sequence, its rows merge into one entry that carries the most common genes and DNA. The V and J calls and clone size come from TCRdb's table, not from the authors' own analysis. This sample lists about 610,000 distinct CDR3 sequences; 16% were detected once. Around 3.5% of the sample is taken by the ten largest.

Ophthalmopathy patients had moderately to severely active disease, Clinical Activity Score of at least 3, NOSPECS grade of at least 4, and duration under 3 months. Patients with uncontrolled infections, other autoimmune diseases, pregnancy or lactation were excluded. Diagnoses were based on clinical symptoms, serum thyroxine and TRAb, thyroid ultrasound and orbital computed tomography. PBMCs were isolated from about 9 ml of fresh peripheral blood by Ficoll-Paque density gradient centrifugation. Trizol reagent was used to extract total RNA, and RNA quality was then checked on an Agilent 2100 Bioanalyzer. This clonotype came up a few times. Its specific antigen is unknown. No qualities accompany the bases; no much larger clone lies one base away. Trimmed from V: 1 base; trimmed from J: 5 bases; junction bases lacking a gene match: 11. CDR1 and CDR2, per the germline V gene, are MGHRA and YSYEKL. Measured from the cysteine to the phenylalanine, the CDR3 is 18 residues long. Only the CDR3 portion is preserved as DNA: 54 bases, with reading frame beginning at the first base.

Sequenced input: blood. This sequence originates from a woman between 35 and 50 years old with Graves' ophthalmopathy. The V gene is TRBV4-1 and the J gene is TRBJ2-1, and TRBD2 aligns with 10 junction nucleotides. The nucleotide sequence is given as TGCGCCAGCAGCCAAGTGGCGTCAAGCGGGAGGGCTCACAATGAGCAGTTCTTC. It translates to CASSQVASSGRAHNEQFF.